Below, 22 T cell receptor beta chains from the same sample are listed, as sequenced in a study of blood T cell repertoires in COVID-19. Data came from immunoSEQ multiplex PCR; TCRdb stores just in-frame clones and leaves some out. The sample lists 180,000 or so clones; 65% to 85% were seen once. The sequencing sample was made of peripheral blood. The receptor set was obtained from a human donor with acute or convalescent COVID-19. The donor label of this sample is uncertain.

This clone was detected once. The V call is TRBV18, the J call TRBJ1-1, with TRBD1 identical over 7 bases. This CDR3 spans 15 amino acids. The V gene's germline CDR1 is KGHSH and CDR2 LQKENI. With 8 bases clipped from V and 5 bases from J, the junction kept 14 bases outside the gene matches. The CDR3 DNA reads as TGTGCCAGCAACTCGGAGACAGGGTCGACGACTGAAGCTTTCTTT. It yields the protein CASNSETGSTTEAFF.

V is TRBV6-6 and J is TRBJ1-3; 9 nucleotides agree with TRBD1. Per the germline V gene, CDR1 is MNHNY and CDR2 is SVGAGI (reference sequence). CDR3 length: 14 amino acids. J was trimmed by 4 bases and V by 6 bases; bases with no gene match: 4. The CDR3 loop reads CASSQGQGGNTIYF. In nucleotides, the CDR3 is TGTGCCAGCAGCCAGGGACAGGGAGGAAACACCATATATTTT.

The CDR3 protein is CASRGAGRASGANVLTF. The DNA of the CDR3 is TGTGCCAGCCGGGGTGCGGGCCGAGCGTCCGGGGCCAACGTCCTGACTTTC. This sequence joins TRBV14 and TRBJ2-6; possible D gene TRBD2, 5 bases. The CDR3 extends over 17 amino acids. V gave up 8 bases and J gave up 4 bases, with 21 bases separating them. The germline V gene has CDR1 SGHDN and CDR2 FVKESK. Drawing the rest from reference TRBV14 and TRBJ2-6, the complete variable domain is EAGVTQFPSHSVIEKGQTVTLRCDPISGHDNLYWYRRVMGKEIKFLLHFVKESKQDESGMPNNRFLAERTGGTYSTLKVQPAELEDSGVYFCASRGAGRASGANVLTFGAGSRLTVL.

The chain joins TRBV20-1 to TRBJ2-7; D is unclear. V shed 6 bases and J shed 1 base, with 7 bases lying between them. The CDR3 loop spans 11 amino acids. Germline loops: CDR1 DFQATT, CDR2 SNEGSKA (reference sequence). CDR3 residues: CSALRSYEQYF. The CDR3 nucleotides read TGCAGTGCGCTCCGGTCCTACGAGCAGTACTTC.

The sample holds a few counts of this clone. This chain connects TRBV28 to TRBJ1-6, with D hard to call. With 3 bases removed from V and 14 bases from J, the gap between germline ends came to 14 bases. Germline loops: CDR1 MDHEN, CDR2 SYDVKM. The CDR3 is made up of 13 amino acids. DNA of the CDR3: TGTGCCAGCAGTTTCCCCCTTAATCGAGCCCTCCACTTT. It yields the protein CASSFPLNRALHF.

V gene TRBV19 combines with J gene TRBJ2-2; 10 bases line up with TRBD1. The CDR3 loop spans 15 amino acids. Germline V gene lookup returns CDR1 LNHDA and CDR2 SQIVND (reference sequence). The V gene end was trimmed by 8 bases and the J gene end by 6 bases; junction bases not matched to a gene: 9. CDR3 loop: CASLWTGGLAGELFF. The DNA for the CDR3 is TGTGCCAGTCTATGGACAGGGGGTTTAGCCGGGGAGCTGTTTTTT.

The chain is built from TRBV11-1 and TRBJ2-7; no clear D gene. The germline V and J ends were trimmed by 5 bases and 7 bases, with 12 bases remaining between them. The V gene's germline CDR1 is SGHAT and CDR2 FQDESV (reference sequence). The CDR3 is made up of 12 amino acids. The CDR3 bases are TGTGCCAGCAGCCTTCGGTCTCGAGAGCAGTACTTC. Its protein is CASSLRSREQYF.

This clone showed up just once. The CDR3 DNA sequence: TGTGCCAGTAGCAGGAGGGGGAACACTGAAGCTTTCTTT. The encoded protein is CASSRRGNTEAFF. The chain employs TRBV19 and TRBJ1-1, with D perhaps TRBD1 (5 bases). The CDR3 has 13 amino acids. CDR1 LNHDA and CDR2 SQIVND come from the germline V gene (reference sequence). The V end was cut by 6 bases, the J end by 1 base, with 9 bases between. The variable domain in full, completed from reference TRBV19 and TRBJ1-1, reads DGGITQSPKYLFRKEGQNVTLSCEQNLNHDAMYWYRQDPGQGLRLIYYSQIVNDFQKGDIAEGYSVSREKKESFPLTVTSAQKNPTAFYLCASSRRGNTEAFFGQGTRLTVV.

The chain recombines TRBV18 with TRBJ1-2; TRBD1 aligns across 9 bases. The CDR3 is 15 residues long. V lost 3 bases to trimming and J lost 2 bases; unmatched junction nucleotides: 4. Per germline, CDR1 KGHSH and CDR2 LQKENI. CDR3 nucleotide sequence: TGTGCCAGCTCACCGGGACAGGGACCCAACTATGGCTACACCTTC. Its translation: CASSPGQGPNYGYTF.

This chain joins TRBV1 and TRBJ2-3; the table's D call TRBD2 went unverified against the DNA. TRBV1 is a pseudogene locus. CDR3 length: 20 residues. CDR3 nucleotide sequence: TGCACCAGCAGCCAACTAAAACTAGCGGGGCGAAGACCTATCACAGATACGCAGTATTTT. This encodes CTSSQLKLAGRRPITDTQYF.

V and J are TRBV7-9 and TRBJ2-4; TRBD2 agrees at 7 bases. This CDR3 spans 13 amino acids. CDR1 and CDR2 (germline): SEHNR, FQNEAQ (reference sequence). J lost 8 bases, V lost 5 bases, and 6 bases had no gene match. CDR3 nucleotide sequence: TGTGCCAGCAGCGTGGGAGGGCAGGACATTCAGTACTTC. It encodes CASSVGGQDIQYF.

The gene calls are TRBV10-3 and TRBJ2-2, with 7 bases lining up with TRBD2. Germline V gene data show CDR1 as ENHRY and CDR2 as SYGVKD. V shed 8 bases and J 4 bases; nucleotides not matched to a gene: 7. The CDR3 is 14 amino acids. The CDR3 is CAIPRDYATGELFF. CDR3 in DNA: TGTGCCATCCCCCGGGACTATGCCACCGGGGAGCTGTTTTTT.

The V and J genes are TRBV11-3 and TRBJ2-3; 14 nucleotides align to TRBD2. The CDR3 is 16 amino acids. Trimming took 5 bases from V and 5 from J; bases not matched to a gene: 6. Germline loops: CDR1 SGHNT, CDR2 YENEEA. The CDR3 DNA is TGTGCCAGCAGCCCGGGACTAGCGGGAGCCGAAGATACGCAGTATTTT. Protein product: CASSPGLAGAEDTQYF.

The CDR3 here is CAISGGGSYEQYF. In DNA, the CDR3 is TGTGCCATCAGTGGGGGGGGATCCTACGAGCAGTACTTC. The V and J genes are TRBV10-3 and TRBJ2-7; the match to TRBD2 covers 7 bases. In germline, CDR1 is ENHRY, CDR2 SYGVKD. The CDR3 contains 13 residues. V lost 4 bases, J lost 1 base, and 1 base stayed unmatched.

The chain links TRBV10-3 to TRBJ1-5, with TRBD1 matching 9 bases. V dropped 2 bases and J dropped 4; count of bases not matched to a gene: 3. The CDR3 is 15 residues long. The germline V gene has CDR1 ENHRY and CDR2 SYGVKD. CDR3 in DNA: TGTGCCATCAGTGAGGGACAGGGGTGGAATCAGCCCCAGCATTTT. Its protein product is CAISEGQGWNQPQHF.

CDR3 residues: CASSQDRAGVTGELFF. CDR3 DNA: TGCGCCAGCAGCCAAGACCGGGCGGGGGTTACCGGGGAGCTGTTTTTT. The V call is TRBV4-1, the J call TRBJ2-2; TRBD2 aligns across 7 bases. J was trimmed by 5 bases and V by 0 bases; bases with no gene match: 6. The CDR3 is 16 amino acids. In germline, CDR1 is MGHRA, CDR2 YSYEKL.

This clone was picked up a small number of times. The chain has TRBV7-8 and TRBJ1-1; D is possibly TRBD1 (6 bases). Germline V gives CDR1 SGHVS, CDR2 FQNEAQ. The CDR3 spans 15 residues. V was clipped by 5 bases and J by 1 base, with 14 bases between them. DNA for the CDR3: TGTGCCAGCAGCCCCCCAACAGGGACGAACACTGAAGCTTTCTTT. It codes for CASSPPTGTNTEAFF.

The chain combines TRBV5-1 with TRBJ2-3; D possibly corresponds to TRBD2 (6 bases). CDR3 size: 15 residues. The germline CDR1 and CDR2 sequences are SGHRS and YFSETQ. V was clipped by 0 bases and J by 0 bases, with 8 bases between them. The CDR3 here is CASSLVLASTDTQYF. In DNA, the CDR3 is TGCGCCAGCAGCTTGGTGCTAGCGAGCACAGATACGCAGTATTTT.

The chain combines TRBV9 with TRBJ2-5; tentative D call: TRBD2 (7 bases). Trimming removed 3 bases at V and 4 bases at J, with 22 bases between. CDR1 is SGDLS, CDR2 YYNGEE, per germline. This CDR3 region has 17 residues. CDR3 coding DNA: TGTGCCAGCAGCGAGGGACCTCCTGGGGGGGCCGGAGAGACCCAGTACTTC. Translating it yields CASSEGPPGGAGETQYF.

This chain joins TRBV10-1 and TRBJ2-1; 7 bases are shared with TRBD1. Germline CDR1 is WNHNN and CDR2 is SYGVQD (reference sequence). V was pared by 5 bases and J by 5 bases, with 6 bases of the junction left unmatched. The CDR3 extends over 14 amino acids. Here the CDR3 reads CASSNDDRDNEQFF. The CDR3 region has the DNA TGCGCCAGCAGTAATGACGACAGGGACAATGAGCAGTTCTTC.

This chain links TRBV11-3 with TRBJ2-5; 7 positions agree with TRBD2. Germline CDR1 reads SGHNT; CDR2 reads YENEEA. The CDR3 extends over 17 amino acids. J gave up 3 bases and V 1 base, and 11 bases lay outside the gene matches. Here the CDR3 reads CASSLGDSGLAEETQYF. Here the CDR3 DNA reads TGTGCCAGCAGCTTAGGAGACTCGGGGCTAGCGGAAGAGACCCAGTACTTC.

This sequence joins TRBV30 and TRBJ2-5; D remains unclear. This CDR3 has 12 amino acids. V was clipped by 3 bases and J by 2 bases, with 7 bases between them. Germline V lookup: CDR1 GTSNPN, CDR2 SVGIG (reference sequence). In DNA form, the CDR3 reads TGTGCCTGGAGGACTGGACAAGAGACCCAGTACTTC. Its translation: CAWRTGQETQYF.